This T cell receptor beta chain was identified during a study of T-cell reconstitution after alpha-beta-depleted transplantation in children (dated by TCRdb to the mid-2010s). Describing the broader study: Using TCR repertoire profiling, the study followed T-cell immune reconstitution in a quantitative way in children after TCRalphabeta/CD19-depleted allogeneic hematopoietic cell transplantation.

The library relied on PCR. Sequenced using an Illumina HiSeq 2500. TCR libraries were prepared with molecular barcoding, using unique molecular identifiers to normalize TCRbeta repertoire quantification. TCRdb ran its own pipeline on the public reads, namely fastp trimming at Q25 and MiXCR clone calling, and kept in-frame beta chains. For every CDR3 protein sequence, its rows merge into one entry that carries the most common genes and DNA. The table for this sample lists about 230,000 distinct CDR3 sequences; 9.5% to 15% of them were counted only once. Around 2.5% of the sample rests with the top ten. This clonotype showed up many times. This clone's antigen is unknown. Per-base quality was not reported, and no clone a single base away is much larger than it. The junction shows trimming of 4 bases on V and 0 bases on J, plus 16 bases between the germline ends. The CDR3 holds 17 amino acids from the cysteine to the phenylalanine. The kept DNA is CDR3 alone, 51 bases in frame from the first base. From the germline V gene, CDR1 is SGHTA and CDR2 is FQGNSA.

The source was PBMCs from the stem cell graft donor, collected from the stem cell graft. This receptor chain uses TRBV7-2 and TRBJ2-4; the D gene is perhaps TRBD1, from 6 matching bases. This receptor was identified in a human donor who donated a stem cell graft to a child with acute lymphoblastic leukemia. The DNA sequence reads TGTGCCAGCAGCTACTTCAGGGGCCATCTAGCCAAAAACATTCAGTACTTC. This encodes CASSYFRGHLAKNIQYF.